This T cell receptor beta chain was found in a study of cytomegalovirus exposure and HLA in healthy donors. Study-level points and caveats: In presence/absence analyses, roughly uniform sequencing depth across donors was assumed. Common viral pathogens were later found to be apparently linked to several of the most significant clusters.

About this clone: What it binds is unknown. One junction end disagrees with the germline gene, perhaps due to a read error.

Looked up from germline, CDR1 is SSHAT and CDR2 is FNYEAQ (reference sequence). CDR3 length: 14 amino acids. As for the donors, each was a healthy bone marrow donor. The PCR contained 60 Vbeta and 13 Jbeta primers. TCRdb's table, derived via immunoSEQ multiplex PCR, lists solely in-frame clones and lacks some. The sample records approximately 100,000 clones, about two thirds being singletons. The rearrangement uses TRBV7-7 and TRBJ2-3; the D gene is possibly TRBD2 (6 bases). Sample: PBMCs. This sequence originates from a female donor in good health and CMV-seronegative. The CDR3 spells CASSLDGGGDTQYF. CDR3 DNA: TGTGCTAGCAGCTTAGATGGGGGAGGCGATACGCAGTATTTT.